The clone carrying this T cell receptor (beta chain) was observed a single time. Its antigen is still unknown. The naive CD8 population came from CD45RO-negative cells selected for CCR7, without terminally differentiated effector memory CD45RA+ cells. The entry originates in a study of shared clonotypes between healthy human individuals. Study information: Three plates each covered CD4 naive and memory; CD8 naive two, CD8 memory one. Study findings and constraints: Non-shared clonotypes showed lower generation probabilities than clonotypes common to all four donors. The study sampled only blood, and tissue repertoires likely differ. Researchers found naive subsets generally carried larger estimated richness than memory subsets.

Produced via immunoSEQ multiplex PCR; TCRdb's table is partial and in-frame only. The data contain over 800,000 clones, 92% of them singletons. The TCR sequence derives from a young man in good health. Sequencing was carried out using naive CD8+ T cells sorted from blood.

For the CDR3, the DNA is TGTGCCAGCAGTGGAGTCGGACAGTTATCCTACGAGCAGTACTTC. Encoded protein: CASSGVGQLSYEQYF. This chain connects TRBV28 to TRBJ2-7; a weak D match, TRBD1 (6 bases). Trimming stripped 5 bases from V and 1 base from J, with 15 bases between. The CDR3 contains 15 residues. Germline loops: CDR1 MDHEN, CDR2 SYDVKM.